This T cell receptor (beta chain) was retrieved from a study of blood T cell repertoires in COVID-19. Study-wide context: The samples span acute and convalescent COVID-19 from the United States, Italy and Spain. The analysed material was cDNA or gDNA that came from T cells, B-cell-depleted T cells, or PBMCs.

CDR1 is LNHDA, CDR2 SQIVND, per germline (reference sequence). The CDR3 is 14 amino acids. Trimming took 3 bases from V and 0 from J, leaving 6 bases between them. In the authors' methods: Reference gene primer amplification yielded estimated nucleated cell counts. Repertoires were generated with immunoSEQ multiplex PCR, while TCRdb's copy carries only in-frame clones and drops some. The DNA gave D and trimming, while V, J and clone size come from that table. The repertoire consists of about 190,000 clones, with around nine tenths occurring once and the leading ten covering 1.1%. The receptor was isolated from a man aged 30 to 39 with acute or convalescent COVID-19. Source material: peripheral blood. The chain joins TRBV19 to TRBJ1-5; D is ambiguous. The DNA for the CDR3 is TGTGCCAGTAGTATGTCACTTAGCAATCAGCCCCAGCATTTT. Translation gives CASSMSLSNQPQHF.